The rows below give T cell receptor beta chains drawn from one sample of a study of T cells after posttransplantation cyclophosphamide. Sequenced by immunoSEQ multiplex PCR; TCRdb stores in-frame clones only, minus some. The sample shows around 28,000 clones, none of them appearing just once. The source material was PBMCs. These receptors were obtained from a woman aged 55-70 years in good health, CMV-negative, and a related stem cell transplant donor. CDR3s include the opening cysteine and the closing phenylalanine or tryptophan. The order of the fields is CDR3 protein, clone size, V gene. Rows may omit the clone size; those that give it use once, few, many or a size class.

CDR3 protein: CASSLGGGTQPNEQFF
clone size: many
V gene: TRBV4-3

CDR3 protein: CSVQERPGGYTF
clone size: -
V gene: TRBV29-1

CDR3 protein: CASSLRDRGVYEQYF
clone size: many
V gene: TRBV6-5

CDR3 protein: CASSSRDRNTEAFF
clone size: many
V gene: TRBV12-3/TRBV12-4

CDR3 protein: CASSTNGGTEAFF
clone size: many
V gene: TRBV7-9

CDR3 protein: CASSMGTGNQPQHF
clone size: many
V gene: TRBV19

CDR3 protein: CASTGPNTEAFF
clone size: few
V gene: TRBV12-3/TRBV12-4

CDR3 protein: CASREGGAGANVLTF
clone size: many
V gene: TRBV19

CDR3 protein: CASSPGTNSYEQYF
clone size: few
V gene: TRBV6-1

CDR3 protein: CASAILAGDTGELFF
clone size: large
V gene: TRBV6-4

CDR3 protein: CASSQGWGTVESGYTF
clone size: many
V gene: TRBV4-1

CDR3 protein: CASSLETGNEQFF
clone size: many
V gene: TRBV4-3

CDR3 protein: CASSQDNPRAQLAKNIQYF
clone size: -
V gene: TRBV4-3

CDR3 protein: CASSPAAGFLDTQYF
clone size: many
V gene: TRBV5-8

CDR3 protein: CAWDGTGEGQETQYF
clone size: few
V gene: TRBV30

CDR3 protein: CASSPLQRADTQYF
clone size: many
V gene: TRBV18

CDR3 protein: CASSFFTGGLYEQYF
clone size: many
V gene: TRBV28

CDR3 protein: CASSTTGGFYEQYF
clone size: many
V gene: TRBV5-6

CDR3 protein: CASSLAGGLYEQFF
clone size: many
V gene: TRBV6-2/TRBV6-3

CDR3 protein: CASSSGQNTEAFF
clone size: many
V gene: TRBV7-3

CDR3 protein: CASSILAGNEQFF
clone size: many
V gene: TRBV6-6

CDR3 protein: CAWSDRGGTEAFF
clone size: many
V gene: TRBV30

CDR3 protein: CASTRTSGVYNEQFF
clone size: many
V gene: TRBV6-5

CDR3 protein: CAWTQGNYGYTF
clone size: -
V gene: TRBV30

CDR3 protein: CASRLPGTGQGYTF
clone size: many
V gene: TRBV6-2/TRBV6-3

CDR3 protein: CASSPGQGGAFF
clone size: many
V gene: TRBV18

CDR3 protein: CASGEDNRWAGELFF
clone size: many
V gene: TRBV6-5

CDR3 protein: CASSKSGGNNSPLHF
clone size: many
V gene: TRBV12-3/TRBV12-4

CDR3 protein: CASRPGTGGTEAFF
clone size: many
V gene: TRBV28

CDR3 protein: CASRPPGGFDTIYF
clone size: many
V gene: TRBV6-5

CDR3 protein: CASSQGGQVNYEQYF
clone size: many
V gene: TRBV4-3

CDR3 protein: CASTFVAGSTEAFF
clone size: many
V gene: TRBV5-1

CDR3 protein: CATSGTLNSPLHF
clone size: many
V gene: TRBV27

CDR3 protein: CASSLAGIMNTEAFF
clone size: many
V gene: TRBV11-2

CDR3 protein: CASKTQGQNTEAFF
clone size: -
V gene: TRBV6-5

CDR3 protein: CASSLRSSTGVRAFF
clone size: many
V gene: TRBV7-3

CDR3 protein: CASSQGLAGTTGELFF
clone size: -
V gene: TRBV23-1

CDR3 protein: CAISEGTAVNTEAFF
clone size: many
V gene: TRBV10-3

CDR3 protein: CASSIRTGYGYTF
clone size: many
V gene: TRBV19

CDR3 protein: CASSPNLGRQGRQTQYF
clone size: many
V gene: TRBV27

CDR3 protein: CASSVSGQGTREQYF
clone size: many
V gene: TRBV19